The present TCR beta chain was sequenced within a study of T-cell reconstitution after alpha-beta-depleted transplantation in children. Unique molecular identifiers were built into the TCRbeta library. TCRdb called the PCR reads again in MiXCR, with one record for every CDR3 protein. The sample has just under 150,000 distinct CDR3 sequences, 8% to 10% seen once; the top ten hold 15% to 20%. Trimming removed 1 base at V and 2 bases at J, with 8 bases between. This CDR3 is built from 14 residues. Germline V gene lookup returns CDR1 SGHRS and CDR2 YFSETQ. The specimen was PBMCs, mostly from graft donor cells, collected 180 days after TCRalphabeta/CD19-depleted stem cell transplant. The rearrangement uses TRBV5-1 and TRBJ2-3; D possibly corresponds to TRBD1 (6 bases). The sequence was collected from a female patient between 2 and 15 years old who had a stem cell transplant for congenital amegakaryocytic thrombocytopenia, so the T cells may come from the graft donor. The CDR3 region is CASSLWTDTDTQYF. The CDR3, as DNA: TGCGCCAGCAGCTTGTGGACAGACACAGATACGCAGTATTTT.